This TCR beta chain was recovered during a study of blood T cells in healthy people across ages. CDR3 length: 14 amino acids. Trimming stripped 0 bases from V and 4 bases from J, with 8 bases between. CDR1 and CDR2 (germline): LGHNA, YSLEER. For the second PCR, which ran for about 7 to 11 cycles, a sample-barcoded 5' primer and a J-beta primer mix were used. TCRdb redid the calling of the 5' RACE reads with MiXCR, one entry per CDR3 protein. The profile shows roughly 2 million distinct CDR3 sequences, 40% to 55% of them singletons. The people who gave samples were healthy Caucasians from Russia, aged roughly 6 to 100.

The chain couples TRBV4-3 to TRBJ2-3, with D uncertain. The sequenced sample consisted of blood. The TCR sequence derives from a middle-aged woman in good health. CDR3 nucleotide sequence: TGCGCCAGCAGCCAAGATTATTCCGCAGATACGCAGTATTTT. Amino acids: CASSQDYSADTQYF.